Listed below are T cell receptor beta chains from one sample, sequenced in a study of blood T cell repertoires in COVID-19. TCRdb keeps only in-frame clones here, not all; method: immunoSEQ multiplex PCR. Among just under 75,000 clones listed, approximately 83% were seen once. The material sequenced was peripheral blood. These receptor sequences come from an older man with active or convalescent COVID-19. The CDR3 runs from the conserved cysteine through the conserved F or W. The order of the fields is V gene, D gene, clone size, J gene, CDR3 DNA, CDR3 protein. D genes are given only for firm matches. Some rows have no size entry. The others give once, few or many, or a class for an expanded clone.

TRBV6-6	TRBD1	NA	TRBJ1-2	TGTGCCAGCAGATCCCAACAGGGGAATTACTATGGCTACACCTTC	CASRSQQGNYYGYTF
TRBV18	NA	NA	TRBJ2-7	TGTGCCAGCTCACCTCCCGAGCCAAGCTACGAGCAGTACTTC	CASSPPEPSYEQYF
TRBV11-2	NA	NA	TRBJ1-3	TGTGCCAGCAGCTGGGCACCTGGAAACACCATATATTTT	CASSWAPGNTIYF
TRBV6-5	NA	NA	TRBJ1-5	TGTGCCACCAGAGGGGGGGGGCAGCAGCCCCAGCATTTT	CATRGGGQQPQHF
TRBV30	NA	NA	TRBJ1-6	TGTGCCTGGAGTGGGAACGTCAGGGCCCCGGTGAATTCACCCCTCCACTTT	CAWSGNVRAPVNSPLHF
TRBV5-1	TRBD1	few	TRBJ1-5	TGCGCCAGCAGTGACAGGGTCGGTCAGCCCCAGCATTTT	CASSDRVGQPQHF
TRBV28	TRBD1	NA	TRBJ1-5	TGTGCCAGCAGTCCCGGGACAGGGGGCAATCAGCCCCAGCATTTT	CASSPGTGGNQPQHF
TRBV5-1	NA	NA	TRBJ2-2	TGCGCCAGCAGCTTGAAGGGGCGGAGTGCCGGCGGGGAGCTGTTTTTT	CASSLKGRSAGGELFF
TRBV3-1/TRBV3-2	NA	NA	TRBJ1-2	TGTGCCAGCAGCCAATGGGAGGACCCTAACTATGGCTACACCTTC	CASSQWEDPNYGYTF
TRBV5-8	NA	NA	TRBJ1-2	TGTGCCAGCAGCTTAGGGGGGGATCGCCGGGCGAGGGGCTACACCTTC	CASSLGGDRRARGYTF
TRBV18	NA	NA	TRBJ2-7	TGTGCCAGCTCACCAGGCGGAGTCGAGCAGTACTTC	CASSPGGVEQYF
TRBV28	NA	NA	TRBJ2-7	TGTGCCAGCAGTTCGGACAGGAGGGGCTACGAGCAGTACTTC	CASSSDRRGYEQYF
TRBV7-9	NA	NA	TRBJ2-1	TGTGCCAGCAGCCAGGGCCAAAATAAGGTGGATGAGCAGTTCTTC	CASSQGQNKVDEQFF
TRBV4-3	TRBD2	few	TRBJ2-1	TGCGCCAGCAGCAATAGCGGGAGTTCGGACAATGAGCAGTTCTTC	CASSNSGSSDNEQFF
TRBV11-2	NA	NA	TRBJ1-4	TGTGCCAGCAGCTTCTACCCACGGCCAGACATTAATGAAAAACTGTTTTTT	CASSFYPRPDINEKLFF
TRBV10-2	NA	NA	TRBJ2-7	TGCGCCAGCAGTGAGTCGTTCCTTCCCTCCTACGAGCAGTACTTC	CASSESFLPSYEQYF
TRBV6-4	TRBD2	few	TRBJ2-3	TGTGCCAGCAGCGAAGTAGCGGGGGGCACAGATACGCAGTATTTT	CASSEVAGGTDTQYF
TRBV3-1/TRBV3-2	NA	NA	TRBJ1-4	TGTGCCAGCAGCTCGCGACAGATTAATGAAAAACTGTTTTTT	CASSSRQINEKLFF